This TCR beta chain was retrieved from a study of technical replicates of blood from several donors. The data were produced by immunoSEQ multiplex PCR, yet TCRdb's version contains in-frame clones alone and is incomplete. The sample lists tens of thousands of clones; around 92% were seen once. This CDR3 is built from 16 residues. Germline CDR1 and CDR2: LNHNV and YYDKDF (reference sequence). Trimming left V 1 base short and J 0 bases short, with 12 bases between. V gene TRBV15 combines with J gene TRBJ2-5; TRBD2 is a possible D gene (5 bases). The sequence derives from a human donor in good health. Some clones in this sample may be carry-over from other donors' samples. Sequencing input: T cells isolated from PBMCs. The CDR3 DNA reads TGTGCCACCAGCAGAGCTCTGGGCGGGTACCAAGAGACCCAGTACTTC. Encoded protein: CATSRALGGYQETQYF.